Described below is a single T cell receptor (beta chain) sequence and its context. Its cognate antigen is unknown. V lost 1 base and J lost 6; bases outside the gene matches: 5. Germline values: CDR1 LNHNV, CDR2 YYDKDF (reference sequence). The CDR3 runs 15 residues. Use of 60 Vbeta and 13 Jbeta primers characterized the PCR. Measured with immunoSEQ multiplex PCR; TCRdb has only the in-frame clones, and not every one. Of over 80,000 clones in the sample, 60% to 85% are singletons; the top ten hold approximately 15%. The data are from a study of cytomegalovirus exposure and HLA in healthy donors. General study results and limits: Apart from CMV serostatus, no immune exposure information was available. Investigators reported approximately 170 TCR beta chains as tied to cytomegalovirus. According to an earlier analysis, most TCR beta V segments yielded productive rearrangements about 90% or about 30% of the time.

At collection, donors were nominally healthy, but unrecorded immune exposures were probable. The sequenced material came from PBMCs. The sequence came from a man aged 55-75 years in good health and CMV-seropositive. The rearrangement joins TRBV15 to TRBJ1-2, with 10 bases aligning to TRBD1. The CDR3 region is CATSRVGGQGDGYTF. DNA for the CDR3: TGTGCCACCAGCAGAGTAGGCGGACAGGGGGATGGCTACACCTTC.